These T cell receptor beta chains were read from a single sample in a study of OX40 agonist ivuxolimab in advanced cancers. The assay was immunoSEQ multiplex PCR, and TCRdb's table has in-frame clones only and misses some. The repertoire holds roughly 54,000 clones, approximately 84% seen once, with approximately 1.2% in the top ten. The material was CD4+ or CD8+ T cells sorted from blood, obtained in a trial of the OX40 agonist ivuxolimab. All receptors come from an adult with an advanced solid tumor such as melanoma, head and neck, liver or kidney cancer. The CDR3 runs from the conserved cysteine through the conserved F or W. The D gene is left open where the match is weak.

TRBV29-1	TRBJ2-2	TRBD2	TGCAGCGTTGAAGCCTCGACTAGCGGCACCGGGGAGCTGTTTTTT	CSVEASTSGTGELFF
TRBV19	TRBJ2-1	-	TGTGCCAGTCTGGGACTCTACAGTGAGCAGTTCTTC	CASLGLYSEQFF
TRBV9	TRBJ1-1	TRBD1	TGTGCCAGCAGCGCCGTGGGGGACAGTGAAGCTTTCTTT	CASSAVGDSEAFF
TRBV21-1	TRBJ2-5	-	TGTGCTACAAACCATCGAGGGCACCGGGAGACCCAGTACTTC	CATNHRGHRETQYF
TRBV27	TRBJ1-3	-	TGTGCCAGCAGTTCCCCGGGGGACGGAAACACCATATATTTT	CASSSPGDGNTIYF
TRBV7-2	TRBJ1-1	-	TGTGCCAGCAGTTACCACAAAACTGAAGCTTTCTTT	CASSYHKTEAFF
TRBV6-5	TRBJ1-1	-	TGTGCCAGCAGTGAAGAAGGGTTGAACACTGAAGCTTTCTTT	CASSEEGLNTEAFF
TRBV10-3	TRBJ2-5	-	TGTGCCATCAGTGCTATCCGGGGTCAAGAGACCCAGTACTTC	CAISAIRGQETQYF
TRBV28	TRBJ1-2	-	TGTGCCAGCGGCGCTTCCCGTCCGACGGTCTATGGCTACACCTTC	CASGASRPTVYGYTF
TRBV6-1	TRBJ1-3	TRBD1	TGTGCCAGCAGCGGGGACAGAATCTCTGGAAACACCATATATTTT	CASSGDRISGNTIYF
TRBV12-5	TRBJ2-7	TRBD2	TGTGCTAGTGGTTTGGCGGGACTAGCGGTAGCGTACTTC	CASGLAGLAVAYF
TRBV25-1	TRBJ1-1	-	TGTGCCAGCAGGAGGAACACTGAAGCTTTCTTT	CASRRNTEAFF
TRBV28	TRBJ2-7	-	TGTGCCAGCAGTTTCCCACCCGGGCTGTTGGGTCGCTACGAGCAGTACTTC	CASSFPPGLLGRYEQYF
TRBV10-1	TRBJ2-5	-	TGCGCCAGCAGTAAACAGGTGGAAGAGACCCAGTACTTC	CASSKQVEETQYF
TRBV5-4	TRBJ1-4	-	TGTGCCAGCAGCGTACAGGGTACAACTAATGAAAAACTGTTTTTT	CASSVQGTTNEKLFF
TRBV30	TRBJ1-1	-	TGTGCCTGGAGTGATGGGTTGGTGAACACTGAAGCTTTCTTT	CAWSDGLVNTEAFF
TRBV30	TRBJ2-1	TRBD1	TGTGCCTGGAGTGGCGACAGGGGAGTTTACAATGAGCAGTTCTTC	CAWSGDRGVYNEQFF
TRBV27	TRBJ2-2	TRBD2	TGTGCCAGCAGTTTACTAGCGGGAGGTACGACCGGGGAGCTGTTTTTT	CASSLLAGGTTGELFF
TRBV10-3	TRBJ2-2	TRBD2	TGTGCCATCAGGTTAGCGGGAGAAGGCACCGGGGAGCTGTTTTTT	CAIRLAGEGTGELFF
TRBV2	TRBJ2-1	-	TGTGCCAGCAGTGAAAACGGGAACTCCTACAATGAGCAGTTCTTC	CASSENGNSYNEQFF